What follows is one TCR beta chain and its context. This specimen belongs to a study of blood T cell repertoires in COVID-19. Study overall: The United States, Italy and Spain provided the acute and convalescent COVID-19 samples. T cells, B-cell-depleted T cells, or PBMCs supplied cDNA or gDNA.

CDR3 length equals 14 residues. Germline CDR1 SGHVS, CDR2 FQNEAQ. The J segment lost 1 base and the V segment lost 5 bases, leaving 3 bases of the junction unmatched. In the original analysis: Amplification of reference gene primers was used by the study to estimate nucleated cell counts. Assay: immunoSEQ multiplex PCR; the TCRdb copy retains only in-frame clones and omits some. D and trimming come from the DNA, and the V and J calls and clone size come from that table. The table records some 130,000 clones, roughly 86% of them present only once. The rearrangement links TRBV7-8 to TRBJ2-5, with TRBD1 identical over 8 bases. The specimen was peripheral blood. This clonotype was obtained from a human donor in a cohort sampled during active COVID-19. The CDR3 here is CASSPGQVQETQYF. The DNA for the CDR3 is TGTGCCAGCAGCCCGGGACAGGTCCAAGAGACCCAGTACTTC.